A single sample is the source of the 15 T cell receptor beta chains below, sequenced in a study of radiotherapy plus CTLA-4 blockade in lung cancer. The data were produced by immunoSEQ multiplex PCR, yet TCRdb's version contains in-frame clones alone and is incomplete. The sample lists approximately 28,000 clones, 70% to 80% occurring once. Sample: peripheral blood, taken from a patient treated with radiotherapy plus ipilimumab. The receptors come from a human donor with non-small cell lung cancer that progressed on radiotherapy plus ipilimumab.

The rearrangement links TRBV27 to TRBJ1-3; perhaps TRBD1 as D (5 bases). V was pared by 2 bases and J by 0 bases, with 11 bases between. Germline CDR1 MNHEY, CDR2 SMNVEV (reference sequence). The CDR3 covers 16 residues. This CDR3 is CASSLVGGYSGNTIYF. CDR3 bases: TGTGCCAGCAGTTTAGTCGGGGGGTACTCTGGAAACACCATATATTTT.

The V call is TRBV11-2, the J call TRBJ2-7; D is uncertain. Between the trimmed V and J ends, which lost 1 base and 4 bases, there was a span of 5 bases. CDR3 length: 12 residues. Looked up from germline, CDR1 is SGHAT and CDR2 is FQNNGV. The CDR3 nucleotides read TGTGCCAGCAGCTTAGGCAGGTACGAGCAGTACTTC. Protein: CASSLGRYEQYF.

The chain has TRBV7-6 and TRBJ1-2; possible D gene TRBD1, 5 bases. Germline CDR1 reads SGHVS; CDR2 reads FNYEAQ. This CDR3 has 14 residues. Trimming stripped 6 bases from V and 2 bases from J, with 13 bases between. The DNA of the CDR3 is TGTGCCAGCAGTCCCCGGGGGGGAAACTATGGCTACACCTTC. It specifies CASSPRGGNYGYTF.

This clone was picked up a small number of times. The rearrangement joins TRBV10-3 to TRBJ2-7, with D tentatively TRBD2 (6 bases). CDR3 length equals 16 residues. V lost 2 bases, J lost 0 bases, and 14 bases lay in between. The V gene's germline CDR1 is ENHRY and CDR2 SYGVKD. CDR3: CAISETGTHISYEQYF. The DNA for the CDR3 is TGTGCCATCAGTGAGACCGGGACTCATATCTCCTACGAGCAGTACTTC.

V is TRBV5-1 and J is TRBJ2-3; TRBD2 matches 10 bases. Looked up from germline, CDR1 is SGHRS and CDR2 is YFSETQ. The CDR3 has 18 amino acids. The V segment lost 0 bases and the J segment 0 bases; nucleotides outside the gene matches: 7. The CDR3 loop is CASSLGPSGSASTDTQYF. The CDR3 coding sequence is TGCGCCAGCAGCTTGGGGCCTAGCGGGAGCGCTAGCACAGATACGCAGTATTTT.

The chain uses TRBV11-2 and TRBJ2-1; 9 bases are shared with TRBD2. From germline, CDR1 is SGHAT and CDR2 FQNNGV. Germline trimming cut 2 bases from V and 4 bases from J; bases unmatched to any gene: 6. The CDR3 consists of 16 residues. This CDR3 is CASSLRAGGKYNEQFF. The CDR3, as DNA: TGTGCCAGCAGCTTAAGGGCGGGAGGGAAATACAATGAGCAGTTCTTC. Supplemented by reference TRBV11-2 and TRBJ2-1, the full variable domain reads EAGVAQSPRYKIIEKRQSVAFWCNPISGHATLYWYQQILGQGPKLLIQFQNNGVVDDSQLPKDRFSAERLKGVDSTLKIQPAKLEDSAVYLCASSLRAGGKYNEQFFGPGTRLTVL.

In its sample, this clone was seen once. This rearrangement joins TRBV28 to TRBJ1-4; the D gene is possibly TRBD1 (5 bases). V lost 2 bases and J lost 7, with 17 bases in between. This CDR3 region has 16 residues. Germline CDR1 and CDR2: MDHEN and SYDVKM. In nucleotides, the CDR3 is TGTGCCAGCAGTTTACCCTCCCAGGGTTTCATTGAAAAACTGTTTTTT. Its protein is CASSLPSQGFIEKLFF.

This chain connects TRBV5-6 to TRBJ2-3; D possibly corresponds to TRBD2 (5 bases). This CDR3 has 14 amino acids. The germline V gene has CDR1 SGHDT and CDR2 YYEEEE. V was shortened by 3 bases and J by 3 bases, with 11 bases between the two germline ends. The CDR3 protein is CASSSRESTDTQYF. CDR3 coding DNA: TGTGCCAGCAGCTCAAGGGAGTCGACAGATACGCAGTATTTT. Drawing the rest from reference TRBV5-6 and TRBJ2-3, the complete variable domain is DAGVTQSPTHLIKTRGQQVTLRCSPKSGHDTVSWYQQALGQGPQFIFQYYEEEERQRGNFPDRFSGHQFPNYSSELNVNALLLGDSALYLCASSSRESTDTQYFGPGTRLTVL.

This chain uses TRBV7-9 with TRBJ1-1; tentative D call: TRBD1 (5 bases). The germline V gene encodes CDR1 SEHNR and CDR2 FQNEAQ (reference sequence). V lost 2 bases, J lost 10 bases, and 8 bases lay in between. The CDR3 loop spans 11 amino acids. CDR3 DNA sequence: TGTGCCAGCAGCTTAATGCAGGGAGCTTTCTTT. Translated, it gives CASSLMQGAFF.

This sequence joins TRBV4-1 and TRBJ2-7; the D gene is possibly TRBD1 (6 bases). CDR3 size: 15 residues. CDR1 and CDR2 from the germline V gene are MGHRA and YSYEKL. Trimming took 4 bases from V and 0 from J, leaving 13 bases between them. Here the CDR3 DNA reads TGCGCCAGCAGCCGATCCGAGGACAGCTCCTACGAGCAGTACTTC. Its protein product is CASSRSEDSSYEQYF.

CDR3 in DNA: TGTGCCAGCAGCCAAGACCAGACCCCTAGCGGTGCCTACGAGCAGTACTTC. This codes for CASSQDQTPSGAYEQYF. This sequence joins TRBV4-2 and TRBJ2-7, with 7 bases identical to TRBD2. Germline CDR1 LGHNA, CDR2 YNFKEQ. V lost 0 bases and J lost 2; bases outside the gene matches: 10. This CDR3 has 17 residues.

CDR3 sequence reads: CASGLAGGGHYNEQFF. The CDR3 region has the DNA TGTGCCAGCGGACTAGCGGGAGGGGGACACTACAATGAGCAGTTCTTC. The V call is TRBV28, the J call TRBJ2-1; TRBD2 aligns across 15 bases. CDR1 is MDHEN, CDR2 SYDVKM, per germline. The trim removed 8 bases at V and 3 bases at J, leaving 5 bases unmatched. The CDR3 covers 16 residues.

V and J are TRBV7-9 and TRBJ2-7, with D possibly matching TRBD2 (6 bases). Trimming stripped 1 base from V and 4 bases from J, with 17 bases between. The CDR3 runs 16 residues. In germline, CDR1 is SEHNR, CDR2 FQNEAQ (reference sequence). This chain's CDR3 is CASSLDSSGGRYEQYF. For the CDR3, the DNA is TGTGCCAGCAGCTTAGATTCGTCGGGTGGGAGGTACGAGCAGTACTTC.

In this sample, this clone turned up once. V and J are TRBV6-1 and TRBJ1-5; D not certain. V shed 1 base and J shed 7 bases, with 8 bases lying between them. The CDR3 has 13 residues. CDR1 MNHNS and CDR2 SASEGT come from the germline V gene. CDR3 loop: CASSEGGMQPQHF. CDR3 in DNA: TGTGCCAGCAGTGAAGGAGGCATGCAGCCCCAGCATTTT.

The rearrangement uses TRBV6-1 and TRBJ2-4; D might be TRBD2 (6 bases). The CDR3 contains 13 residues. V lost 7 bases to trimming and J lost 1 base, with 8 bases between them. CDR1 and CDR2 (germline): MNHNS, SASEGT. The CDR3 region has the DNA TGTGCCAGCATAGGAGGGGCCAAAAACATTCAGTACTTC. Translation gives CASIGGAKNIQYF.